This T cell receptor beta chain was captured by sequencing in a study of blood T cell repertoires in COVID-19. About the study: COVID-19 samples from acute and convalescent phases originated in the United States, Italy and Spain. In each case, the material was cDNA or gDNA derived from T cells, B-cell-depleted T cells, or PBMCs.

Patients from Seattle were sampled longitudinally, starting during active infection. Trimming removed 1 base from V and 4 bases from J; junction bases left unmatched: 7. Germline CDR1 and CDR2: KGHSH and LQKENI. This CDR3 has 16 residues. Authors' analysis steps: Reference gene primer amplification gave nucleated cell count estimates. Clones were read by immunoSEQ multiplex PCR, and TCRdb kept only the in-frame ones, dropping some. D and trimming were read from the DNA, whereas the V and J calls and clone size are those reported in that table. The repertoire has fewer than 400,000 clones, about 90% of them found once; the top ten carry 1.8%.

The genes are TRBV18 and TRBJ1-2, with TRBD1 matching 9 bases. Source material: peripheral blood. This clonotype was sampled from a woman between 25 and 40 years old with COVID-19, enrolled during active disease. The CDR3 spells CASSPRTQGAVYGYTF. The CDR3 DNA reads TGTGCCAGCTCACCACGGACACAGGGGGCGGTCTATGGCTACACCTTC.